Listed below are T cell receptor beta chains from one sample, sequenced in a study of T cell responses to AZD1222 COVID-19 vaccine. The assay was immunoSEQ multiplex PCR, and TCRdb's table has in-frame clones only and misses some. The sample has 90,000 to 140,000 clones, roughly 90% seen once; the top ten hold 2% to 3%. The source was peripheral blood, collected on day 0 of AZD1222 vaccination. These receptors were collected from an adult in good health. The CDR3 runs from the conserved cysteine through the conserved F or W. Each record gives: D gene, clone size, V gene, J gene, CDR3 DNA, CDR3 protein. D genes are given only for firm matches. Not all rows give a size; the values are once, few, many and, for expanded clones, a class.

>NA|few|TRBV3-1/TRBV3-2|TRBJ2-7
TGTGCCAGCAGCCACCCGGGACGGTCCTACGAGCAGTACTTC
CASSHPGRSYEQYF
>NA|NA|TRBV6-5|TRBJ2-1
TGTGCCAGCACCGACCCGGGGGCCGACAATGAGCAGTTCTTC
CASTDPGADNEQFF
>NA|NA|TRBV5-1|TRBJ1-3
TGCGCCAGCAGCTTGGAGGGGGGAAGCCTAGACACCATATATTTT
CASSLEGGSLDTIYF
>NA|NA|TRBV19|TRBJ1-2
TGTGCCAGTAGCGGGACACCCTATGGCTACACCTTC
CASSGTPYGYTF
>NA|NA|TRBV4-2|TRBJ2-3
TGTGCCAGCAGCCCTTTATTCCTTAGCACAGATACGCAGTATTTT
CASSPLFLSTDTQYF
>TRBD1|once|TRBV5-4|TRBJ1-1
TGTGCCAGCAGCCCGCGGGACAGAACTTTCTCTGAAGCTTTCTTT
CASSPRDRTFSEAFF
>NA|NA|TRBV2|TRBJ2-7
TGTGCCAGCAGTGGTCCAGGGCGTAGGAACGAGCAGTACTTC
CASSGPGRRNEQYF
>TRBD2|NA|TRBV9|TRBJ2-3
TGTGCCAGCAGCGTAGCAGCTAGCGGTCACACAGATACGCAGTATTTT
CASSVAASGHTDTQYF
>NA|NA|TRBV5-4|TRBJ2-7
TGTGCCAGCAGCTTAGCCGGGAACTACGAGCAGTACTTC
CASSLAGNYEQYF
>NA|NA|TRBV5-6|TRBJ2-5
TGTGCCAGCAGCTTGGGGAGTATCGGCCAGACCCAGTACTTC
CASSLGSIGQTQYF
>NA|NA|TRBV6-1|TRBJ2-7
TGTGCCAGCAGTGAGGGTTCGGCAGGACTCTCCTACGAGCAGTACTTC
CASSEGSAGLSYEQYF
>TRBD1|NA|TRBV2|TRBJ1-2
TGTGCCAGCAGGGGGGACAGGACTAACTATGGCTACACCTTC
CASRGDRTNYGYTF